This T cell receptor beta chain is from a study of Ad26.COV2.S vaccination and SARS-CoV-2 variants. Treatment described: around 19 received Ad26.COV2.S at low or high dose, single or two shots; five or six received placebo; per-sample allocation not given. At day 63 after the first vaccine or placebo injection, samples were drawn. The data were produced by immunoSEQ multiplex PCR, yet TCRdb's version contains in-frame clones alone and is incomplete. The data contain around 300,000 clones, 90% of them singletons. The receptor was isolated from a person aged 18-65 years who received the Ad26.COV2.S COVID-19 vaccine or a placebo. The specimen was peripheral blood, collected in a trial of Ad26.COV2.S vaccine versus placebo.

CDR3 nucleotides: TGTGCCTGGAAGAATCCGGTGACCGCCGAAGCTTTCTTT. This encodes CAWKNPVTAEAFF. V and J are TRBV30 and TRBJ1-1; D gene unclear. V was trimmed by 4 bases and J by 8 bases, leaving 17 bases between them. The CDR3 has 13 residues. From germline, CDR1 is GTSNPN and CDR2 SVGIG (reference sequence).